Listed below are T cell receptor beta chains from one sample, sequenced in a study of blood T cell repertoires in COVID-19. This table comes from immunoSEQ multiplex PCR, and its TCRdb copy is limited to in-frame clones, with some not included. The repertoire holds tens of thousands of clones, 75% to 90% seen once, with about 17% in the top ten. The sequencing sample was made of peripheral blood. Receptor source: a woman aged 80 or older with acute or convalescent COVID-19. The CDR3 runs from the conserved cysteine through the conserved F or W. Each record gives: CDR3 DNA, CDR3 protein, V gene, clone size, J gene, D gene. D genes are given only for firm matches. Expanded clones are given a class, and other clones once, few, many or no size at all.

CDR3nt: TGTGCCATCAAAAGTCAGGGGGCAATTTACGAGCAGTACTTC; CDR3aa: CAIKSQGAIYEQYF; v_gene: TRBV10-3; abundance: .; j_gene: TRBJ2-7; d_gene: TRBD1
CDR3nt: TGCGCCAGCAGCTCGGCCAGAGGGGGCTTCGACGAGCAGTACTTC; CDR3aa: CASSSARGGFDEQYF; v_gene: TRBV5-1; abundance: .; j_gene: TRBJ2-7; d_gene: TRBD1
CDR3nt: TGTGCCAGCAGCGGAACTAGCGGGGGCTTACTCACCGGGGAGCTGTTTTTT; CDR3aa: CASSGTSGGLLTGELFF; v_gene: TRBV9; abundance: .; j_gene: TRBJ2-2; d_gene: TRBD2
CDR3nt: TGTGCCAGCAGCTCCACTAGGCGCACTGAAGCTTTCTTT; CDR3aa: CASSSTRRTEAFF; v_gene: TRBV11-2; abundance: .; j_gene: TRBJ1-1; d_gene: .
CDR3nt: TGTGCCAGCAGCCCCCTGGGGAGCTCCTACAATGAGCAGTTCTTC; CDR3aa: CASSPLGSSYNEQFF; v_gene: TRBV11-3; abundance: .; j_gene: TRBJ2-1; d_gene: .
CDR3nt: TGTGCCACCCAGGGGGTCGAGGCCTACAATGAGCAGTTCTTC; CDR3aa: CATQGVEAYNEQFF; v_gene: TRBV2; abundance: .; j_gene: TRBJ2-1; d_gene: TRBD1
CDR3nt: TGCAGCGTTGGAAGAAACCAGGACTACACCTTC; CDR3aa: CSVGRNQDYTF; v_gene: TRBV29-1; abundance: .; j_gene: TRBJ1-2; d_gene: .
CDR3nt: TGTGCCAGCAGCCCTTACCGCGGGGTAGAAACCGGGGAGCTGTTTTTT; CDR3aa: CASSPYRGVETGELFF; v_gene: TRBV7-9; abundance: .; j_gene: TRBJ2-2; d_gene: .
CDR3nt: TGTGCCAGCGTAATAGCGGGGAGATCCTACAATGAGCAGTTCTTC; CDR3aa: CASVIAGRSYNEQFF; v_gene: TRBV28; abundance: once; j_gene: TRBJ2-1; d_gene: TRBD2
CDR3nt: TGTGCCAGCAGCCAACCAGGGCGCGGTACTGAAGCTTTCTTT; CDR3aa: CASSQPGRGTEAFF; v_gene: TRBV3-1/TRBV3-2; abundance: .; j_gene: TRBJ1-1; d_gene: .
CDR3nt: TGTGCCAGCAGCTCGAGGCCAGCCGGATCCTATGGCTACACCTTC; CDR3aa: CASSSRPAGSYGYTF; v_gene: TRBV7-9; abundance: .; j_gene: TRBJ1-2; d_gene: .
CDR3nt: TGTGCCAGTAGTATGGGGGGGACCCAGTACTTC; CDR3aa: CASSMGGTQYF; v_gene: TRBV19; abundance: .; j_gene: TRBJ2-5; d_gene: .
CDR3nt: TGTGCCAGCAGCTTACGGCAGGGTCCTTCTACCGGTACCGGGGAGCTGTTTTTT; CDR3aa: CASSLRQGPSTGTGELFF; v_gene: TRBV7-8; abundance: .; j_gene: TRBJ2-2; d_gene: .
CDR3nt: TGTGCCAGCAGCTTAGGACCCCGGGGGACCTACGAGCAGTACTTC; CDR3aa: CASSLGPRGTYEQYF; v_gene: TRBV7-2; abundance: .; j_gene: TRBJ2-7; d_gene: .
CDR3nt: TGTGCCAGCAGCCCAGACAGGGGGGCTCAGCCCCAGCATTTT; CDR3aa: CASSPDRGAQPQHF; v_gene: TRBV7-2; abundance: .; j_gene: TRBJ1-5; d_gene: TRBD1
CDR3nt: TGCGCCAGCAGCTCCGGACAGGGGAGACTCGAGCAGTTCTTC; CDR3aa: CASSSGQGRLEQFF; v_gene: TRBV5-1; abundance: .; j_gene: TRBJ2-1; d_gene: TRBD1
CDR3nt: TGTGCCAGCAGAGACACAGGGGACAATCAGCCCCAGCATTTT; CDR3aa: CASRDTGDNQPQHF; v_gene: TRBV2; abundance: .; j_gene: TRBJ1-5; d_gene: TRBD1
CDR3nt: TGTGCCAGAAGCCCCCACACAGATACGCAGTATTTT; CDR3aa: CARSPHTDTQYF; v_gene: TRBV5-3; abundance: .; j_gene: TRBJ2-3; d_gene: .
CDR3nt: TGTGCCAGCAGCTCCGCGGACTCCCTCTACAATGAGCAGTTCTTC; CDR3aa: CASSSADSLYNEQFF; v_gene: TRBV7-8; abundance: .; j_gene: TRBJ2-1; d_gene: .
CDR3nt: TGTGCCAGCAGCAAAGCGAGGACAGCCCCGGACACCGGGGAGCTGTTTTTT; CDR3aa: CASSKARTAPDTGELFF; v_gene: TRBV21-1; abundance: .; j_gene: TRBJ2-2; d_gene: .
CDR3nt: TGTGCCACTAAGGAGGGCAGGTGGGGGACTGAAGCTTTCTTT; CDR3aa: CATKEGRWGTEAFF; v_gene: TRBV11-3; abundance: .; j_gene: TRBJ1-1; d_gene: .
CDR3nt: TGCGCCAGCAGCTTGAAGGGGATTGATTCACCCCTCCACTTT; CDR3aa: CASSLKGIDSPLHF; v_gene: TRBV5-1; abundance: .; j_gene: TRBJ1-6; d_gene: .
CDR3nt: TGTGCCAGCAGGTGGACAGGGTATAATTCACCCCTCCACTTT; CDR3aa: CASRWTGYNSPLHF; v_gene: TRBV2; abundance: .; j_gene: TRBJ1-6; d_gene: TRBD1
CDR3nt: TGTGCCAGTAGTCCAGGGGGCCGAAGCATTCAGTACTTC; CDR3aa: CASSPGGRSIQYF; v_gene: TRBV19; abundance: .; j_gene: TRBJ2-4; d_gene: TRBD1
CDR3nt: TGTGCCAGCAGCCTCGATACAGGGGTTCGCGGGATAGACACCTTC; CDR3aa: CASSLDTGVRGIDTF; v_gene: TRBV28; abundance: .; j_gene: TRBJ1-2; d_gene: TRBD1
CDR3nt: TGTGCCAGCAGCGTCAGCGTTCCACAGGGGGCGGACACAGATACGCAGTATTTT; CDR3aa: CASSVSVPQGADTDTQYF; v_gene: TRBV9; abundance: .; j_gene: TRBJ2-3; d_gene: TRBD1
CDR3nt: TGTGCCAGCAGTGCCGGGACAGGGAGGTATGGCTACACCTTC; CDR3aa: CASSAGTGRYGYTF; v_gene: TRBV7-2; abundance: .; j_gene: TRBJ1-2; d_gene: TRBD1
CDR3nt: TGTGCCAGCAGCCGGGGAGAGGGCTGGAATCAGCCCCAGCATTTT; CDR3aa: CASSRGEGWNQPQHF; v_gene: TRBV6-5; abundance: .; j_gene: TRBJ1-5; d_gene: .
CDR3nt: TGTGCCTGGAGTGTACAAGAGCAGGGGGCGGGAACTGAAGCTTTCTTT; CDR3aa: CAWSVQEQGAGTEAFF; v_gene: TRBV30; abundance: .; j_gene: TRBJ1-1; d_gene: TRBD1
CDR3nt: TGTGCCAGCAGTGAAGTGGCAGGGTTCACAGATACGCAGTATTTT; CDR3aa: CASSEVAGFTDTQYF; v_gene: TRBV6-1; abundance: .; j_gene: TRBJ2-3; d_gene: .
CDR3nt: TGCGCCAGCAGCTTGTGGGGGGGTTGGCAAGAGACCCAGTACTTC; CDR3aa: CASSLWGGWQETQYF; v_gene: TRBV5-1; abundance: .; j_gene: TRBJ2-5; d_gene: TRBD2
CDR3nt: TGTGCCAGCAGCTCCCGGGACAGTTCCTACGAGCAGTACTTC; CDR3aa: CASSSRDSSYEQYF; v_gene: TRBV7-6; abundance: .; j_gene: TRBJ2-7; d_gene: TRBD1
CDR3nt: TGTGCCAGCAGTGAAAGGCAGGGAAATTCACCCCTCCACTTT; CDR3aa: CASSERQGNSPLHF; v_gene: TRBV2; abundance: .; j_gene: TRBJ1-6; d_gene: .
CDR3nt: TGTGCTAGTGGTTTCCGGACTAGCGGGGGAAGCAATGAGCAGTTCTTC; CDR3aa: CASGFRTSGGSNEQFF; v_gene: TRBV12-5; abundance: .; j_gene: TRBJ2-1; d_gene: TRBD2
CDR3nt: TGCGCCAGCAGCTTGGGGGACAGAGACACCGGGGAGCTGTTTTTT; CDR3aa: CASSLGDRDTGELFF; v_gene: TRBV5-1; abundance: .; j_gene: TRBJ2-2; d_gene: TRBD1
CDR3nt: TGTGCCAGCAGCGTGACAGGGAACACTGAAGCTTTCTTT; CDR3aa: CASSVTGNTEAFF; v_gene: TRBV9; abundance: .; j_gene: TRBJ1-1; d_gene: .
CDR3nt: TGTGCCAGCAGCTTCGACAGGAACTACGAGCAGTACTTC; CDR3aa: CASSFDRNYEQYF; v_gene: TRBV7-9; abundance: .; j_gene: TRBJ2-7; d_gene: .
CDR3nt: TGTGCCATCAGTCTAATACAGGGGGGCTATGGCTACACCTTC; CDR3aa: CAISLIQGGYGYTF; v_gene: TRBV10-3; abundance: .; j_gene: TRBJ1-2; d_gene: TRBD1
CDR3nt: TGCGCCAGCAGCTTAGGGGGGACAGGGGACGGCTATGGCTACACCTTC; CDR3aa: CASSLGGTGDGYGYTF; v_gene: TRBV5-1; abundance: .; j_gene: TRBJ1-2; d_gene: TRBD1
CDR3nt: TGTGCCAGCAGCTTACAGGGTTTCTACCCCGGGGAGCTGTTTTTT; CDR3aa: CASSLQGFYPGELFF; v_gene: TRBV11-3; abundance: .; j_gene: TRBJ2-2; d_gene: .
CDR3nt: TGTGCCAGCAGTTCCTACGGACTACCGAACACCGGGGAGCTGTTTTTT; CDR3aa: CASSSYGLPNTGELFF; v_gene: TRBV27; abundance: .; j_gene: TRBJ2-2; d_gene: .
CDR3nt: TGTGCCAGTTCACTCCAAAGCTCCTATAATTCACCCCTCCACTTT; CDR3aa: CASSLQSSYNSPLHF; v_gene: TRBV19; abundance: .; j_gene: TRBJ1-6; d_gene: .
CDR3nt: TGTGCCAGCAGATTGGACAGGGCGAACACTGAAGCTTTCTTT; CDR3aa: CASRLDRANTEAFF; v_gene: TRBV5-4; abundance: .; j_gene: TRBJ1-1; d_gene: TRBD1
CDR3nt: TGCGCCAGCAGAATTGGGACTAGCGACAACAATGAGCAGTTCTTC; CDR3aa: CASRIGTSDNNEQFF; v_gene: TRBV5-1; abundance: .; j_gene: TRBJ2-1; d_gene: TRBD2
CDR3nt: TGTGCCAGCAGCTCATGGGACAGGGCGAAAGCTGAAGCTTTCTTT; CDR3aa: CASSSWDRAKAEAFF; v_gene: TRBV11-1; abundance: .; j_gene: TRBJ1-1; d_gene: TRBD1
CDR3nt: TGTGCCAGCAGTTACGGACAGGGGGCCGAGCAGTACTTC; CDR3aa: CASSYGQGAEQYF; v_gene: TRBV6-6; abundance: .; j_gene: TRBJ2-7; d_gene: TRBD1
CDR3nt: TGTGCCAGCAGCTTACGGGGGGAAAAACTGTTTTTT; CDR3aa: CASSLRGEKLFF; v_gene: TRBV11-3; abundance: .; j_gene: TRBJ1-4; d_gene: .
CDR3nt: TGTGCCAGCAGTGCAGGGGCGAAGAACACCGGGGAGCTGTTTTTT; CDR3aa: CASSAGAKNTGELFF; v_gene: TRBV2; abundance: .; j_gene: TRBJ2-2; d_gene: .
CDR3nt: TGTGCCAGCAGTTATAAACAGGGTCTAGCCAAAAACATTCAGTACTTC; CDR3aa: CASSYKQGLAKNIQYF; v_gene: TRBV6-2/TRBV6-3; abundance: .; j_gene: TRBJ2-4; d_gene: .
CDR3nt: TGTGCCAGCAGCTCGATCCAGGGAAATGGCTATGGCTACACCTTC; CDR3aa: CASSSIQGNGYGYTF; v_gene: TRBV5-6; abundance: .; j_gene: TRBJ1-2; d_gene: .
CDR3nt: TGTGCCAGCAGTTACGGTGGTGCGGGATCACCCCTCCACTTT; CDR3aa: CASSYGGAGSPLHF; v_gene: TRBV6-6; abundance: .; j_gene: TRBJ1-6; d_gene: .
CDR3nt: TGTGCCATCAATGCGCGGGGGGAAGAGACCCAGTACTTC; CDR3aa: CAINARGEETQYF; v_gene: TRBV10-3; abundance: once; j_gene: TRBJ2-5; d_gene: TRBD2
CDR3nt: TGTGCCAGCTCAGAGGACACCCAGTTCTTC; CDR3aa: CASSEDTQFF; v_gene: TRBV18; abundance: once; j_gene: TRBJ2-1; d_gene: .
CDR3nt: TGTGCCAGCAGCAAATTAGGGCCAGGGGGCTTAGGGCAGTTCTTC; CDR3aa: CASSKLGPGGLGQFF; v_gene: TRBV21-1; abundance: .; j_gene: TRBJ2-1; d_gene: .
CDR3nt: TGTGCCTGGGGGGCGGGGGCCGGGAATTCACCCCTCCACTTT; CDR3aa: CAWGAGAGNSPLHF; v_gene: TRBV30; abundance: .; j_gene: TRBJ1-6; d_gene: .
CDR3nt: TGTGCCAGCAGCCCGGGAGGGAGCTCCTACGAGCAGTACTTC; CDR3aa: CASSPGGSSYEQYF; v_gene: TRBV28; abundance: .; j_gene: TRBJ2-7; d_gene: TRBD2
CDR3nt: TGTGCCAGCATTTGGGGGCTGGCTGAAGCTTTCTTT; CDR3aa: CASIWGLAEAFF; v_gene: TRBV6-5; abundance: once; j_gene: TRBJ1-1; d_gene: .
CDR3nt: TGTGCCAGCAGCTTAGCAGGGGCCAGTCGGGCTGGAAACACCATATATTTT; CDR3aa: CASSLAGASRAGNTIYF; v_gene: TRBV7-6; abundance: .; j_gene: TRBJ1-3; d_gene: .
CDR3nt: TGTGCCAGTAGGGCGACTAAGGCCGCGGAGACGAAGAATGAGCAGTTCTTC; CDR3aa: CASRATKAAETKNEQFF; v_gene: TRBV19; abundance: .; j_gene: TRBJ2-1; d_gene: .